The 23 T cell receptor beta chains below all came from one sample that was sequenced in a study of cytomegalovirus exposure and HLA in healthy donors (dated by TCRdb to about 2017). The library was prepared using the immunoSEQ multiplex PCR assay. For the multiplex PCR, a mixture combining 60 forward primers for TCR Vbeta segments and 13 reverse primers for TCR Jbeta segments was used. TCRdb re-hosts the immuneACCESS table, in-frame sequences only. Its copies lack some clones; in the studies checked, an unresolved V gene accounts for under half of them, and the cause for the rest is not known. The sample table lists 55,000 to 80,000 clones, approximately 71% of them with a count of one. The top ten clones comprise less than 25% of the sample. The sequenced sample was PBMCs. These TCRs come from a woman aged 40 to 50 in good health and CMV-seropositive.

This clone has only a few counts. V gene TRBV6-6 combines with J gene TRBJ2-7, with D perhaps matching TRBD2 (5 bases). The CDR3 covers 16 residues. V was pared by 2 bases and J by 1 base, with 15 bases between. CDR1 and CDR2 (germline): MNHNY, SVGAGI (reference sequence). DNA for the CDR3: TGTGCCAGCAGTTACGGTAGGGCAGAGGGATCCTACGAGCAGTACTTC. It is translated as CASSYGRAEGSYEQYF.

V usage is TRBV30 and J usage is TRBJ1-6, with 7 positions matching TRBD1. V shed 3 bases and J 7 bases; nucleotides not matched to a gene: 6. Germline loops: CDR1 GTSNPN, CDR2 SVGIG (reference sequence). The CDR3 contains 14 residues. The CDR3 here is CAWRRDSQNSPLHF. CDR3 DNA sequence: TGTGCCTGGAGGAGGGACAGCCAGAATTCACCCCTCCACTTT.

This clone was found many times. With a far larger clone one base away, a read error is the likely cause. V gene TRBV10-2 combines with J gene TRBJ1-4; D remains unclear. V dropped 8 bases and J dropped 7 bases, with 8 bases sitting between them. Germline loops: CDR1 WSHSY, CDR2 SAAADI. This CDR3 is built from 11 residues. Here the CDR3 DNA reads TGCGCCAGCCCGCGGGGTGAAAAACTGTTTTTT. Translated: CASPRGEKLFF.

The chain is built from TRBV7-9 and TRBJ1-1; D unresolved. This CDR3 is built from 13 residues. The V end lost 1 base, the J end lost 4 bases, and 7 bases lay between the germline ends. Per the germline V gene, CDR1 is SEHNR and CDR2 is FQNEAQ (reference sequence). The CDR3 bases are TGTGCCAGCAGCTTAGGGACTATCACTGAAGCTTTCTTT. Translated: CASSLGTITEAFF.

This clone has just one count. The chain links TRBV7-3 to TRBJ2-7; 10 bases map to TRBD1. J gave up 5 bases and V 3 bases, and 10 bases lay outside the gene matches. The CDR3 consists of 16 residues. Germline V lookup: CDR1 SGHTA, CDR2 FQGTGA. CDR3 in DNA: TGTGCCAGCAGCTTCGGTACCGGGACAGGGGTCGACGAGCAGTACTTC. Protein product: CASSFGTGTGVDEQYF.

V usage is TRBV29-1 and J usage is TRBJ2-2; tentative D call: TRBD2 (5 bases). Germline CDR1 is SQVTM and CDR2 is ANQGSEA. The CDR3 covers 14 residues. With 3 bases removed from V and 1 base from J, the gap between germline ends came to 9 bases. For the CDR3, the DNA is TGCAGCGTTGAGGAGCGGCTGAACACCGGGGAGCTGTTTTTT. This codes for CSVEERLNTGELFF.

The V call is TRBV19, the J call TRBJ1-1; tentative D call: TRBD1 (5 bases). Per germline, CDR1 LNHDA and CDR2 SQIVND (reference sequence). Trimming left V 7 bases short and J 11 bases short, with 23 bases between. The CDR3 is made up of 14 amino acids. The CDR3 spells CASINPGSPKGAFF. The DNA of the CDR3 is TGTGCCAGTATTAATCCGGGTTCTCCCAAGGGGGCTTTCTTT. Variable domain in full (rest from reference TRBV19 and TRBJ1-1): DGGITQSPKYLFRKEGQNVTLSCEQNLNHDAMYWYRQDPGQGLRLIYYSQIVNDFQKGDIAEGYSVSREKKESFPLTVTSAQKNPTAFYLCASINPGSPKGAFFGQGTRLTVV.

This clone was seen a few times. V usage is TRBV29-1 and J usage is TRBJ2-3; 8 bases are shared with TRBD2. Germline loops: CDR1 SQVTM, CDR2 ANQGSEA. This CDR3 contains 14 residues. Trimming took 8 bases from V and 0 from J; bases not matched to a gene: 7. Here the CDR3 DNA reads TGCAGCACGGGGGGGACATGGAGCACAGATACGCAGTATTTT. Its translation is CSTGGTWSTDTQYF.

The chain joins TRBV5-5 to TRBJ2-1; TRBD2 matches 11 bases. Unmatched junction bases numbered 2, after V lost 2 bases and J lost 4 bases. CDR3 length: 15 amino acids. Germline V gene data show CDR1 as SGHKS and CDR2 as YYEKEE (reference sequence). CDR3 bases: TGTGCCAGCAGCTTACTAGCGGGGGTTTACAATGAGCAGTTCTTC. It specifies CASSLLAGVYNEQFF.

The rearrangement joins TRBV27 to TRBJ2-1; perhaps TRBD2 as D (7 bases). V shed 2 bases and J shed 8 bases, with 13 bases lying between them. Germline V gene lookup returns CDR1 MNHEY and CDR2 SMNVEV (reference sequence). The CDR3 covers 14 residues. CDR3 amino acids: CASSLEGGRDEQFF. CDR3 in DNA: TGTGCCAGCAGTTTAGAGGGGGGGAGGGATGAGCAGTTCTTC.

J is TRBJ1-6 and V is TRBV30; D is undetermined. CDR3 size: 18 residues. V gave up 0 bases and J gave up 0 bases, with 15 bases separating them. Germline V gives CDR1 GTSNPN, CDR2 SVGIG (reference sequence). The CDR3 bases are TGTGCCTGGAGTGTACTAATGGGAGGGAGCTCCTATAATTCACCCCTCCACTTT. It yields the protein CAWSVLMGGSSYNSPLHF.

The chain links TRBV6-1 to TRBJ1-6; D perhaps matches TRBD1 (6 bases). CDR1 is MNHNS and CDR2 is SASEGT in the germline V gene. The CDR3 sequence is 13 residues long. With 8 bases removed from V and 5 bases from J, the gap between germline ends came to 10 bases. CDR3 sequence: CASQTGNNSPLHF. DNA for the CDR3: TGTGCCAGCCAAACAGGGAATAATTCACCCCTCCACTTT.

The rearrangement uses TRBV29-1 and TRBJ1-1; maybe TRBD1 (6 bases). CDR3 length equals 15 residues. V was trimmed by 4 bases and J by 2 bases, leaving 17 bases between them. Germline values: CDR1 SQVTM, CDR2 ANQGSEA. CDR3 residues: CSVVPRNRDNTEAFF. CDR3 sequence (DNA): TGCAGCGTTGTCCCCCGGAACAGGGACAACACTGAAGCTTTCTTT.

This chain links TRBV19 with TRBJ1-5; 8 bases fit TRBD1. The V gene end was trimmed by 5 bases and the J gene end by 0 bases; junction bases not matched to a gene: 6. Germline CDR1 is LNHDA and CDR2 is SQIVND (reference sequence). CDR3 size: 16 residues. CDR3 sequence: CASSRKQGVSNQPQHF. CDR3 in DNA: TGTGCCAGTAGTCGAAAACAGGGGGTTAGCAATCAGCCCCAGCATTTT.

The V gene is TRBV5-1, the J gene TRBJ2-2, with 11 positions matching TRBD2. Germline V gene lookup returns CDR1 SGHRS and CDR2 YFSETQ. The length of the CDR3 is 16 residues. Trimming at V came to 3 bases and at J to 0 bases, leaving 1 base not matched to a gene. The CDR3 sequence: CASSSSGGSNTGELFF. CDR3 in DNA: TGCGCCAGCAGCTCTAGCGGGGGGTCGAACACCGGGGAGCTGTTTTTT.

The chain is built from TRBV2 and TRBJ1-5; TRBD1 is a possible D gene (5 bases). The CDR3 is 14 amino acids. Germline lookup yields CDR1 SNHLY and CDR2 FYNNEI. Trimming cost V 4 bases and J 5 bases, with 12 bases left between them. CDR3 nucleotides: TGTGCCAGCAGTGGACTTACGGGGGATCAGCCCCAGCATTTT. Residues: CASSGLTGDQPQHF.

V is TRBV5-1 and J is TRBJ1-2, with a weak D call TRBD1 (5 bases). The CDR3 is 14 amino acids. Germline CDR1 reads SGHRS; CDR2 reads YFSETQ. Trimming took 5 bases from V and 0 from J, leaving 11 bases between them. CDR3 sequence (DNA): TGCGCCAGCAGACAGGAATACCCTAACTATGGCTACACCTTC. Its translation is CASRQEYPNYGYTF.

The chain carries TRBV30 and TRBJ2-7; perhaps TRBD1 as D (6 bases). This CDR3 contains 13 residues. The V and J ends lost 1 base and 6 bases respectively, with 13 bases between them. Germline-derived CDR1 and CDR2 are GTSNPN and SVGIG (reference sequence). CDR3 loop: CAWSAQQGSEQYF. CDR3 sequence (DNA): TGTGCCTGGAGTGCTCAACAGGGTTCCGAGCAGTACTTC.

The chain uses TRBV7-9 and TRBJ2-7; D perhaps matches TRBD1 (5 bases). Looked up from germline, CDR1 is SEHNR and CDR2 is FQNEAQ (reference sequence). The CDR3 extends over 14 amino acids. The germline V and J ends were trimmed by 3 bases and 7 bases, with 16 bases remaining between them. The CDR3 nucleotides are TGTGCCAGCAGCTTTGGGGCATCCTCGGAAGAGCAGTACTTC. Translation gives CASSFGASSEEQYF.

V is TRBV9 and J is TRBJ2-3, with TRBD2 identical over 10 bases. This CDR3 region has 15 residues. The J segment lost 2 bases and the V segment lost 1 base, leaving 1 base of the junction unmatched. CDR1 SGDLS and CDR2 YYNGEE come from the germline V gene. CDR3 region: CASSVLAGATDTQYF. The CDR3 region has the DNA TGTGCCAGCAGCGTACTAGCGGGGGCCACAGATACGCAGTATTTT.

The chain has TRBV11-2 and TRBJ2-7; D perhaps matches TRBD1 (6 bases). The CDR3 spans 15 residues. Germline V gene lookup returns CDR1 SGHAT and CDR2 FQNNGV. Trimming shortened V by 4 bases and J by 7 bases, and 20 bases separated the two germline ends. CDR3 sequence (DNA): TGTGCCAGCAGCTCCTCTGGACAGTCCCCCGGGGAGCAGTACTTC. This encodes CASSSSGQSPGEQYF.

V gene TRBV29-1 combines with J gene TRBJ2-7; possible D gene TRBD1, 6 bases. Trimming took off 3 bases at V and 6 bases at J, with 9 bases between the two ends. The CDR3 sequence is 11 residues long. Germline V gives CDR1 SQVTM, CDR2 ANQGSEA. This CDR3 reads CSVERGTEQYF. CDR3 coding DNA: TGCAGCGTTGAGAGGGGGACCGAGCAGTACTTC.

The V call is TRBV5-1, the J call TRBJ1-5; 12 nucleotides line up with TRBD1. CDR3 length equals 15 residues. J gave up 11 bases and V 4 bases, and 10 bases lay outside the gene matches. The germline CDR1 and CDR2 sequences are SGHRS and YFSETQ. This CDR3 is CASSPGTGGPEAQHF. In nucleotides, the CDR3 is TGCGCCAGCAGCCCCGGGACAGGGGGCCCGGAGGCCCAGCATTTT.